This T cell receptor beta chain derives from a study of T cells in Graves' hyperthyroidism and ophthalmopathy. It was RNA transcripts that yielded the amplified TCR beta CDR3 regions. HTBI primers were the set used in a first-round RT-PCR of the TCR CDR3. TCRdb passed the multiplex PCR reads through MiXCR, listing each CDR3 protein once. The profile covers 480,000 or so distinct CDR3 sequences, with 14% appearing a single time and over 15% taken by the ten largest. Germline loops: CDR1 MNHNS, CDR2 SASEGT. V was shortened by 8 bases and J by 4 bases, with 15 bases between the two germline ends. The CDR3 is 13 amino acids. With respect to this clonotype: Antigen unknown. The CDR3 ends on some other residue instead of the conserved phenylalanine or tryptophan, so this is likely a read error.

Newly diagnosed hyperthyroidism, duration under 2 months, in patients aged 18 to 65. Notes on the study in general: Separation of ophthalmopathy from stable hyperthyroidism was achieved by a 13 V-J model.

The sequencing sample was made of blood. The rearrangement joins TRBV6-1 to TRBJ2-7; TRBD2 might be the D (7 bases). This TCR came from a woman between 18 and 29 years old with Graves' hyperthyroidism. Here the CDR3 DNA reads TGTGCCAGCGCAGAGGGAGGGACATACGAGCAGTACCTC. Translated: CASAEGGTYEQYL.